Listed below are T cell receptor beta chains from one sample, sequenced in a study of shared clonotypes between healthy human individuals. Sequenced by immunoSEQ multiplex PCR; TCRdb stores in-frame clones only, minus some. The sample comprises about 1,500,000 clones, roughly 96% of which are singletons, and approximately 1.2% rests with the top ten. The sample taken for sequencing was naive CD4+ T cells sorted from blood. These receptors were taken from a man aged 30-40 years in good health. Each CDR3 is given with its conserved first and last residue. Each record gives: J gene, clone size, D gene, V gene, CDR3 DNA, CDR3 protein. A D gene is named only where the DNA matches it firmly. Clone size is given for some rows only: seen once, a few or many times, or a class if the clone is expanded.

j_call: TRBJ1-2; clone_size: NA; d_call: NA; v_call: TRBV9; cdr3_nt: TGTGCCAGCAGCCCCCAAAACCCCTCCTATGGCTACACCTTC; cdr3_aa: CASSPQNPSYGYTF
j_call: TRBJ2-1; clone_size: NA; d_call: TRBD2; v_call: TRBV4-1; cdr3_nt: TGCGCCAGCAGCCCGACTAGCGGGAGGGCGAATGAGCAGTTCTTC; cdr3_aa: CASSPTSGRANEQFF
j_call: TRBJ2-1; clone_size: NA; d_call: NA; v_call: TRBV6-1; cdr3_nt: TGTGCCAGCAGTGAATCGCGACTAGTCGACTCCTACAATGAGCAGTTCTTC; cdr3_aa: CASSESRLVDSYNEQFF
j_call: TRBJ1-2; clone_size: NA; d_call: NA; v_call: TRBV6-6; cdr3_nt: TGTGCCAGCAGAAGACAGGCAGCTAACTATGGCTACACCTTC; cdr3_aa: CASRRQAANYGYTF
j_call: TRBJ2-7; clone_size: once; d_call: NA; v_call: TRBV6-5; cdr3_nt: TGTGCCAGCTCGAGGGCCCCCGAGCAGTACTTC; cdr3_aa: CASSRAPEQYF
j_call: TRBJ2-1; clone_size: once; d_call: TRBD2; v_call: TRBV18; cdr3_nt: TGTGCCAGCTCACCATTGACTAGCGGGAGTTTTTGGAATGAGCAGTTCTTC; cdr3_aa: CASSPLTSGSFWNEQFF
j_call: TRBJ1-1; clone_size: once; d_call: NA; v_call: TRBV11-2; cdr3_nt: TGTGCCAGCAGCTTTGGCGGGGGAGTTGGGAGGAACACTGAAGCTTTCTTT; cdr3_aa: CASSFGGGVGRNTEAFF
j_call: TRBJ1-3; clone_size: NA; d_call: NA; v_call: TRBV18; cdr3_nt: TGTGCCAGCTCACCATCGGGTTCTGGAAACACCATATATTTT; cdr3_aa: CASSPSGSGNTIYF
j_call: TRBJ2-7; clone_size: NA; d_call: TRBD1; v_call: TRBV7-9; cdr3_nt: TGTGCCAGCACGAAACAGGGGGAGGCCTACGAGCAGTACTTC; cdr3_aa: CASTKQGEAYEQYF
j_call: TRBJ2-2; clone_size: NA; d_call: NA; v_call: TRBV6-6; cdr3_nt: TGTGCCAGCAGAGAAACCCCGCGCGCCGGGGAGCTGTTTTTT; cdr3_aa: CASRETPRAGELFF
j_call: TRBJ2-3; clone_size: once; d_call: TRBD1; v_call: TRBV5-1; cdr3_nt: TGCGCCAGCAGCCCAACAGGGGCCACAGATACGCAGTATTTT; cdr3_aa: CASSPTGATDTQYF
j_call: TRBJ2-7; clone_size: NA; d_call: NA; v_call: TRBV15; cdr3_nt: TGTGCCACCAGCAGAGATGTGGTCTCCGCCTACGAGCAGTACTTC; cdr3_aa: CATSRDVVSAYEQYF
j_call: TRBJ2-1; clone_size: NA; d_call: TRBD2; v_call: TRBV5-4; cdr3_nt: TGTGCCAGCAGCTGGACTAGCGACCCATACTACAATGAGCAGTTCTTC; cdr3_aa: CASSWTSDPYYNEQFF
j_call: TRBJ2-5; clone_size: NA; d_call: TRBD2; v_call: TRBV5-1; cdr3_nt: TGCGCCAGCAGCTCGGCCATACTAGCGGGAGAACCTCGGCAAGAGACCCAGTACTTC; cdr3_aa: CASSSAILAGEPRQETQYF
j_call: TRBJ1-1; clone_size: NA; d_call: NA; v_call: TRBV29-1; cdr3_nt: TGCAGCGTTGTTTTTACGAGATACACTGAAGCTTTCTTT; cdr3_aa: CSVVFTRYTEAFF
j_call: TRBJ2-5; clone_size: once; d_call: NA; v_call: TRBV11-2; cdr3_nt: TGTGCCAGCAGCTTAGACTCCCCCTCAAAAGGCCCGACCCAGTACTTC; cdr3_aa: CASSLDSPSKGPTQYF
j_call: TRBJ1-2; clone_size: NA; d_call: NA; v_call: TRBV6-1; cdr3_nt: TGTGCCAGCAGTCGTAACTTGCAGAGGCCCTACGGCTACACCTTC; cdr3_aa: CASSRNLQRPYGYTF
j_call: TRBJ2-1; clone_size: NA; d_call: NA; v_call: TRBV27; cdr3_nt: TGTGCCAGCAGTTTAGTGTCGTTAACCTACAATGAGCAGTTCTTC; cdr3_aa: CASSLVSLTYNEQFF
j_call: TRBJ2-2; clone_size: NA; d_call: TRBD2; v_call: TRBV19; cdr3_nt: TGTGCCAGTAGTATTTGGCTAGCGGCCGACACCGGGGAGCTGTTTTTT; cdr3_aa: CASSIWLAADTGELFF
j_call: TRBJ1-2; clone_size: NA; d_call: NA; v_call: TRBV5-4; cdr3_nt: TGTGCCAGCAGCTTGGAAACCTCGAGCTATGGCTACACCTTC; cdr3_aa: CASSLETSSYGYTF
j_call: TRBJ1-4; clone_size: NA; d_call: NA; v_call: TRBV18; cdr3_nt: TGTGCCAGCTCACCCCCAGCTTCCTCTGGAAAACTGTTTTTT; cdr3_aa: CASSPPASSGKLFF
j_call: TRBJ1-1; clone_size: NA; d_call: NA; v_call: TRBV5-1; cdr3_nt: TGCGCCAGCAGCTTGTTTACGGGTATCAACACTGAAGCTTTCTTT; cdr3_aa: CASSLFTGINTEAFF
j_call: TRBJ2-3; clone_size: NA; d_call: NA; v_call: TRBV7-6; cdr3_nt: TGTGCCAGCAGCTTAACGGCTAGCGGACAGACCGCTATCGGTACGCAGTATTTT; cdr3_aa: CASSLTASGQTAIGTQYF
j_call: TRBJ2-7; clone_size: NA; d_call: NA; v_call: TRBV28; cdr3_nt: TGTGCCAGCAGGACCCGGGGTACAGGACCTTCCTACGAGCAGTACTTC; cdr3_aa: CASRTRGTGPSYEQYF
j_call: TRBJ2-3; clone_size: NA; d_call: NA; v_call: TRBV18; cdr3_nt: TGTGCCAGCTCACCACCGAGGCCTGGCACAGATACGCAGTATTTT; cdr3_aa: CASSPPRPGTDTQYF
j_call: TRBJ2-7; clone_size: NA; d_call: NA; v_call: TRBV5-6; cdr3_nt: TGTGCCAGCAGCTCCTCTGTGGGATACTCCTACGAGCAGTACTTC; cdr3_aa: CASSSSVGYSYEQYF
j_call: TRBJ2-1; clone_size: NA; d_call: TRBD2; v_call: TRBV7-9; cdr3_nt: TGTGCCAGCAGCTTCGGGGGACTAGCGGGGATCGGTAATGAGCAGTTCTTC; cdr3_aa: CASSFGGLAGIGNEQFF
j_call: TRBJ2-1; clone_size: NA; d_call: TRBD2; v_call: TRBV7-2; cdr3_nt: TGTGCCAGCAGCTTTATGACTAGCGAGTACAATGAGCAGTTCTTC; cdr3_aa: CASSFMTSEYNEQFF
j_call: TRBJ2-2; clone_size: NA; d_call: NA; v_call: TRBV29-1; cdr3_nt: TGCAGCGTTAGACTAGGTTCGGTAGCCGGGGAGCTGTTTTTT; cdr3_aa: CSVRLGSVAGELFF
j_call: TRBJ2-7; clone_size: once; d_call: NA; v_call: TRBV13; cdr3_nt: TGTGCCAGCAGCTTAGGCTTGGGGCGAAAGGAGGGGAGATCCTACGAGCAGTACTTC; cdr3_aa: CASSLGLGRKEGRSYEQYF
j_call: TRBJ2-7; clone_size: NA; d_call: TRBD2; v_call: TRBV7-8; cdr3_nt: TGTGCCAGCAGCCTAGCGGCGCAGTCCTACGAGCAGTACTTC; cdr3_aa: CASSLAAQSYEQYF
j_call: TRBJ1-1; clone_size: NA; d_call: NA; v_call: TRBV19; cdr3_nt: TGTGCCAGTACCTTTACGCCGGGGTCGAACACTGAAGCTTTCTTT; cdr3_aa: CASTFTPGSNTEAFF
j_call: TRBJ2-7; clone_size: NA; d_call: NA; v_call: TRBV20-1; cdr3_nt: TGCAGTGCTAGAGGGGGATACGAGCAGTACTTC; cdr3_aa: CSARGGYEQYF
j_call: TRBJ1-3; clone_size: NA; d_call: NA; v_call: TRBV7-9; cdr3_nt: TGTGCCAGCATCCCGCTTGGAAACACCATATATTTT; cdr3_aa: CASIPLGNTIYF
j_call: TRBJ2-5; clone_size: NA; d_call: TRBD1; v_call: TRBV2; cdr3_nt: TGTGCCAGCAGTCCCCCGCTCACAGGGGGGGAGACCCAGTACTTC; cdr3_aa: CASSPPLTGGETQYF
j_call: TRBJ1-2; clone_size: NA; d_call: NA; v_call: TRBV6-1; cdr3_nt: TGTGCCAGCAGTGACCAGGGTCGAATGTCTGGCTACACCTTC; cdr3_aa: CASSDQGRMSGYTF
j_call: TRBJ2-1; clone_size: NA; d_call: TRBD2; v_call: TRBV18; cdr3_nt: TGTGCCAGCTCACCACCGGGACTAGCTACCAATGAGCAGTTCTTC; cdr3_aa: CASSPPGLATNEQFF
j_call: TRBJ2-3; clone_size: NA; d_call: NA; v_call: TRBV6-4; cdr3_nt: TGTGCCAGCAGTGATGGTGTCGTGGGTACGCAGTATTTT; cdr3_aa: CASSDGVVGTQYF
j_call: TRBJ2-1; clone_size: NA; d_call: TRBD2; v_call: TRBV5-8; cdr3_nt: TGTGCCAGCAGCTTCTCCGGGACTAGCGGGAGCGGGGGCAATGAGCAGTTCTTC; cdr3_aa: CASSFSGTSGSGGNEQFF
j_call: TRBJ2-7; clone_size: NA; d_call: TRBD2; v_call: TRBV9; cdr3_nt: TGTGCCAGCAGCGTAGGCGCTAGCGGAGTCTCCTACGAGCAGTACTTC; cdr3_aa: CASSVGASGVSYEQYF
j_call: TRBJ1-1; clone_size: NA; d_call: NA; v_call: TRBV5-6; cdr3_nt: TGTGCCAGTACGACGGACATGAACACTGAAGCTTTCTTT; cdr3_aa: CASTTDMNTEAFF
j_call: TRBJ2-3; clone_size: NA; d_call: NA; v_call: TRBV2; cdr3_nt: TGTGCCAGCCGCTCAAGGGCCTCCACAGATACGCAGTATTTT; cdr3_aa: CASRSRASTDTQYF
j_call: TRBJ1-1; clone_size: NA; d_call: NA; v_call: TRBV19; cdr3_nt: TGTGCCAGTCTTGGATGGAACACTGAAGCTTTCTTT; cdr3_aa: CASLGWNTEAFF